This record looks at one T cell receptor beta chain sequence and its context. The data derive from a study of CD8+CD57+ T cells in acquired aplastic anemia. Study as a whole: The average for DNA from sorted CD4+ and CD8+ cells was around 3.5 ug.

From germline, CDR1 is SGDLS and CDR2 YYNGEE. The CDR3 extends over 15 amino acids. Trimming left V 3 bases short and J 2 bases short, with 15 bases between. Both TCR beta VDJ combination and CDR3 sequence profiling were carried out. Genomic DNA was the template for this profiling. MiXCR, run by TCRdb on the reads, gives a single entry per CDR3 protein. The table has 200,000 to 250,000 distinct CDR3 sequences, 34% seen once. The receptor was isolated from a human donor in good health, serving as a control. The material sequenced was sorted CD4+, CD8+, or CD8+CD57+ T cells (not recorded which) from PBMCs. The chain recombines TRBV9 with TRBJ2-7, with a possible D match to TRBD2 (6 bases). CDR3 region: CASSGRDGGAYEQYF. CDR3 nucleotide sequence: TGTGCCAGCAGCGGCCGGGACGGGGGAGCCTACGAGCAGTACTTC.